This paragraph covers one T cell receptor (beta chain) sequence. The V gene's germline CDR1 is SGHDT and CDR2 YYEEEE. CDR3 length equals 15 residues. Trimming left V 4 bases short and J 4 bases short, with 17 bases between. The repertoire was sequenced with immunoSEQ multiplex PCR; TCRdb's copy has only in-frame clones and lacks some. The sample consists of approximately 290,000 clones, about 80% of them appearing once. The data were obtained in a study of blood T cell repertoires in COVID-19. Study information: Acute-phase and convalescent COVID-19 samples originated in the United States, Italy and Spain.

The rearrangement uses TRBV5-6 and TRBJ1-2; D gene unclear. This receptor was identified in a person aged 65-85 years with COVID-19, enrolled during active disease. The specimen sequenced was peripheral blood. The CDR3 sequence: CASSRVQAGVYGYTF. For the CDR3, the DNA is TGTGCCAGCAGCAGGGTTCAGGCGGGAGTCTATGGCTACACCTTC.